This T cell receptor (beta chain) was sequenced in a study of early T cells in non-severe SARS-CoV-2 infection. The CDR3 sequence is 16 residues long. In germline, CDR1 is MNHNS, CDR2 SASEGT. With V trimmed by 6 bases and J by 9 bases, 19 bases remained unmatched. This clonotype has a handful of counts. TCRdb recomputed calls from the 5' RACE reads with MiXCR, one row per CDR3 protein. The sample lists 100,000 to 150,000 distinct CDR3 sequences, under 15% occurring once. The receptor was derived from an adult who was a healthcare worker with PCR-confirmed SARS-CoV-2 infection or an uninfected control (not recorded which). The chain has TRBV6-1 and TRBJ1-2; 7 positions agree with TRBD1. The sequenced sample was whole blood. The CDR3, as DNA: TGTGCCAGCAGATCAGGGGGAGCAGGGCGGGTTTGGAGCTACACCTTC. Residues: CASRSGGAGRVWSYTF.